This T cell receptor (beta chain) was profiled in a study of blood T cell repertoires in COVID-19. About the study: The samples span acute and convalescent COVID-19 from the United States, Italy and Spain.

The protocol was immunoSEQ multiplex PCR, while the TCRdb copy is restricted to in-frame clones and leaves out a portion. The repertoire consists of about 210,000 clones, with about 88% occurring once and the leading ten covering 4.5% to 5.5%. With 6 bases removed from V and 0 bases from J, the gap between germline ends came to 12 bases. This CDR3 comprises 15 residues. Germline values: CDR1 MDHEN, CDR2 SYDVKM. Participant age was roughly 18 to 90 years, and participants resided in roughly 25 US areas. Exposed participants encountered a COVID-19 case during the 2 weeks preceding study entry. Sequencing input: PBMCs or T cells enriched from blood (not recorded which). The chain uses TRBV28 and TRBJ1-5, with D maybe TRBD1 (6 bases). The sequence was obtained from a woman under 40 who had been exposed to COVID-19. The CDR3 protein is CASRGGAGSNQPQHF. DNA for the CDR3: TGTGCCAGCAGAGGGGGGGCAGGTAGCAATCAGCCCCAGCATTTT.